The next 20 T cell receptor beta chains were all read from a single sample in a study of blood T cell repertoires in COVID-19. Produced via immunoSEQ multiplex PCR; TCRdb's table is partial and in-frame only. The sample lists 250,000 to 350,000 clones, around 89% seen once, with 0.7% to 0.9% in the top ten. Input material: peripheral blood. The receptors come from a man aged 25-45 years with acute or convalescent COVID-19.

The V call is TRBV7-9, the J call TRBJ2-3; D is undetermined. Germline CDR1 reads SEHNR; CDR2 reads FQNEAQ (reference sequence). There are 12 residues in the CDR3. Trimming left V 6 bases short and J 5 bases short, with 9 bases between. The CDR3 is CASSPSVDTQYF. The CDR3 DNA sequence: TGTGCCAGCAGTCCGTCCGTAGATACGCAGTATTTT.

The chain combines TRBV19 with TRBJ2-3; possible D gene TRBD2, 6 bases. This CDR3 region has 14 residues. The ends were cut back, 3 bases at V and 4 bases at J, with 11 bases in the middle. CDR1 and CDR2 from the germline V gene are LNHDA and SQIVND (reference sequence). The CDR3: CASSILAIADTQYF. The CDR3 DNA follows: TGTGCCAGTAGTATTCTAGCGATCGCAGATACGCAGTATTTT.

This rearrangement joins TRBV12-3 or TRBV12-4 to TRBJ1-2; D remains unclear. Deletions cut 4 bases from V and 2 bases from J, with 5 bases between. The CDR3 spans 12 residues. CDR3 sequence: CASSSVNYGYTF. DNA of the CDR3: TGTGCCAGCAGTTCGGTGAACTATGGCTACACCTTC.

V gene TRBV5-1 combines with J gene TRBJ1-1; D is ambiguous. V was trimmed by 1 base and J by 2 bases, leaving 6 bases between them. Germline-derived CDR1 and CDR2 are SGHRS and YFSETQ. The CDR3 covers 13 residues. The CDR3 bases are TGCGCCAGCAGCTTGAACAGCAACACTGAAGCTTTCTTT. Translated, it gives CASSLNSNTEAFF.

The J gene is TRBJ2-3, the V gene TRBV25-1; 8 positions match TRBD2. CDR1 MGHDK and CDR2 SYGVNS come from the germline V gene. V dropped 4 bases and J dropped 8; count of bases not matched to a gene: 5. The CDR3 spans 13 residues. CDR3 nucleotide sequence: TGTGCCAGCAGTGTTGCGGGGGGTAGTACGCAGTATTTT. Translation: CASSVAGGSTQYF.

V gene TRBV19 combines with J gene TRBJ1-1; D remains ambiguous. Trimming shortened V by 9 bases and J by 4 bases, and 24 bases separated the two germline ends. The CDR3 loop spans 16 amino acids. The V gene's germline CDR1 is LNHDA and CDR2 SQIVND (reference sequence). The CDR3 region has the DNA TGTGCCAGCCTAACACCGGGTTCCCCTTTGGGCACTGAAGCTTTCTTT. Translation gives CASLTPGSPLGTEAFF. Together with reference TRBV19 and TRBJ1-1, the CDR3 gives the full variable domain: DGGITQSPKYLFRKEGQNVTLSCEQNLNHDAMYWYRQDPGQGLRLIYYSQIVNDFQKGDIAEGYSVSREKKESFPLTVTSAQKNPTAFYLCASLTPGSPLGTEAFFGQGTRLTVV.

In its sample, this clone was seen once. The gene calls are TRBV30 and TRBJ1-3; perhaps TRBD1 as D (5 bases). Germline lookup yields CDR1 GTSNPN and CDR2 SVGIG (reference sequence). CDR3 length: 15 amino acids. V lost 5 bases to trimming and J lost 4 bases, with 18 bases between them. The CDR3 spells CAWVGGLLRGNTIYF. In nucleotides, the CDR3 is TGTGCCTGGGTCGGGGGGTTACTTAGAGGAAACACCATATATTTT.

The genes are TRBV19 and TRBJ1-2; 8 bases match TRBD1. The CDR3 length is 13 residues. V was clipped by 6 bases and J by 7 bases; unmatched bases: 7. The germline V gene has CDR1 LNHDA and CDR2 SQIVND (reference sequence). CDR3 residues: CASSFGQGGGYTF. CDR3 DNA sequence: TGTGCCAGTAGCTTTGGACAGGGAGGTGGCTACACCTTC.

The CDR3 region is CASSLGQPTGELFF. The CDR3 DNA sequence: TGTGCCAGCAGCTTGGGCCAGCCCACCGGGGAGCTGTTTTTT. The genes are TRBV7-8 and TRBJ2-2; D is undetermined. V was clipped by 3 bases and J by 4 bases, with 9 bases between them. The CDR3 contains 14 residues. Per the germline V gene, CDR1 is SGHVS and CDR2 is FQNEAQ.

The rearrangement links TRBV2 to TRBJ2-1; the D gene is possibly TRBD2 (5 bases). Germline V CDR1 and CDR2: SNHLY, FYNNEI. There are 13 residues in the CDR3. The V end was cut by 7 bases, the J end by 7 bases, with 14 bases between. The chain's CDR3 is CASTRMSGNEQFF. The CDR3 bases are TGTGCCAGCACCCGAATGTCGGGGAATGAGCAGTTCTTC.

This chain connects TRBV5-5 to TRBJ2-1, with TRBD2 matching 12 bases. CDR1 SGHKS and CDR2 YYEKEE come from the germline V gene (reference sequence). CDR3 length equals 15 residues. V was clipped by 0 bases and J by 8 bases; unmatched bases: 3. The DNA for the CDR3 is TGTGCCAGCAGCTTGGTCCTAGCGGGAGGGGATGAGCAGTTCTTC. It codes for CASSLVLAGGDEQFF.

The CDR3 loop reads CASSDLPYGELFF. The CDR3 region has the DNA TGTGCCAGCAGTGATCTTCCTTACGGGGAGCTGTTTTTT. The chain combines TRBV2 with TRBJ2-2; unclear D gene. The V gene's germline CDR1 is SNHLY and CDR2 FYNNEI. V was cut by 3 bases and J by 7 bases, with 9 bases left in between. This CDR3 contains 13 residues.

This clone was detected once. This chain connects TRBV5-6 to TRBJ2-7, with 11 nucleotides matching TRBD2. The CDR3 contains 15 residues. J was trimmed by 4 bases and V by 4 bases; bases with no gene match: 7. In germline, CDR1 is SGHDT, CDR2 YYEEEE. The CDR3 region has the DNA TGTGCCAGCAGCGTTAGCGGGAGGGCGAGTTACGAGCAGTACTTC. It is translated as CASSVSGRASYEQYF.

The chain carries TRBV7-3 and TRBJ2-7, with TRBD1 matching 9 bases. V trimming: 3 bases; J trimming: 5 bases; junction bases outside the gene matches: 8. The germline V gene encodes CDR1 SGHTA and CDR2 FQGTGA. This CDR3 contains 15 residues. CDR3 amino acids: CASSFSGTGIHEQYF. Written as DNA, the CDR3 is TGTGCCAGCAGCTTTTCCGGGACAGGGATCCACGAGCAGTACTTC.

This clone was detected only once. The rearrangement links TRBV11-3 to TRBJ1-2, with D maybe TRBD1 (5 bases). The CDR3 is 13 amino acids. Germline CDR1 SGHNT, CDR2 YENEEA. Between the trimmed V and J ends, which lost 5 bases and 6 bases, there was a span of 13 bases. CDR3 protein: CASSLRTGDGYTF. CDR3 DNA sequence: TGTGCCAGCAGCCTGCGGACGGGGGATGGCTACACCTTC.

The chain is built from TRBV4-2 and TRBJ2-3; D may be TRBD2 (7 bases). CDR1 and CDR2 from the germline V gene are LGHNA and YNFKEQ. The CDR3 extends over 13 amino acids. The V and J ends lost 9 bases and 5 bases respectively, with 15 bases between them. CDR3 nucleotide sequence: TGTGCCAGTGGAGAGGGGGGGTTAGATACGCAGTATTTT. Translated, it gives CASGEGGLDTQYF.

The genes are TRBV21-1 and TRBJ1-1; the table's D call, TRBD1, was not checked against the DNA. TRBV21-1 is recorded as a pseudogene. The CDR3 is 22 amino acids. CDR3 nucleotides: TGTGCCAGCAGCAATCTATCGCATACATTACCGGGACAGGTCATCAGGTGCACTGAAGCTTTCTTT. This sequence encodes CASSNLSHTLPGQVIRCTEAFF.

The V gene is TRBV4-1, the J gene TRBJ1-4; 7 bases line up with TRBD1. CDR1 is MGHRA and CDR2 is YSYEKL in the germline V gene. The CDR3 has 15 amino acids. With 5 bases clipped from V and 1 base from J, the junction kept 4 bases outside the gene matches. Written as DNA, the CDR3 is TGCGCCAGCAGCGACCGGGACAGAACTAATGAAAAACTGTTTTTT. Its translation is CASSDRDRTNEKLFF.

The chain has TRBV7-8 and TRBJ1-2; 12 bases are a match to TRBD1. Unmatched junction bases numbered 5, after V lost 5 bases and J lost 4 bases. The CDR3 length is 15 residues. CDR1 and CDR2 (germline): SGHVS, FQNEAQ. CDR3 bases: TGTGCCAGCAGCAAGGGGACAGGGGGCCTCTATGGCTACACCTTC. Its protein product is CASSKGTGGLYGYTF.

The table lists this clone with a count of one. The chain has TRBV2 and TRBJ2-7, with D maybe TRBD1 (6 bases). The CDR3 is made up of 13 amino acids. V lost 6 bases and J 2 bases, leaving 11 bases between the germline ends. CDR1 and CDR2 from the germline V gene are SNHLY and FYNNEI. CDR3 in DNA: TGTGCCAGCAGGAGACAGGTTACCTACGAGCAGTACTTC. Its protein is CASRRQVTYEQYF.